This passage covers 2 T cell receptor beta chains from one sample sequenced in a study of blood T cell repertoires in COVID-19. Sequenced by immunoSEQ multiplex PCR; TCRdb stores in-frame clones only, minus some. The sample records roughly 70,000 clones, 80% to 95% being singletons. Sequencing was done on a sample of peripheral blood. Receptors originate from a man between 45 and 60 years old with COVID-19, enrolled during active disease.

CDR3 sequence (DNA): TGTGCCAGCAGCTTTACCGGGACAGGGGGGTACGAGCAGTACTTC. Translated, it gives CASSFTGTGGYEQYF. The chain combines TRBV7-2 with TRBJ2-7; 11 bases are shared with TRBD1. The trim removed 3 bases at V and 4 bases at J, leaving 5 bases unmatched. Germline V gene data show CDR1 as SGHTA and CDR2 as FQGNSA. This CDR3 has 15 residues.

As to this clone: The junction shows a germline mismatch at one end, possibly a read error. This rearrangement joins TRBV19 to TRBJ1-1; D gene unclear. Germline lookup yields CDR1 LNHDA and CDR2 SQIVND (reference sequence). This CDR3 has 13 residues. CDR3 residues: CASSVDRSTEAFF. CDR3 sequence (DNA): TGTGCCAGTAGTGTAGACCGGAGCACTGAAGCTTTCTTT.